The clone carrying this T cell receptor (beta chain) was detected only a few times. Its antigen is unknown. This specimen comes from a study of OX40 agonist ivuxolimab in advanced cancers. This CDR3 has 18 amino acids. V was pared by 2 bases and J by 2 bases, with 14 bases of the junction left unmatched. The germline V gene has CDR1 SGHAT and CDR2 FQNNGV. Some clones are missing from TCRdb's copy, which holds only in-frame ones; the method was immunoSEQ multiplex PCR. Here the sample spans 55,000 to 80,000 clones, just over 85% being singletons. Whole-study findings and limits: Expanded clones tended on average to be more numerous among CD8+ T cells than CD4+. At 0.1 to 3.0 mg/kg and by week 6, CD4+ and CD8+ T cells in the blood had expanded clonally.

The sample here was CD4+ or CD8+ T cells sorted from blood, taken in a trial of the OX40 agonist ivuxolimab. The sequence was obtained from an adult with an advanced solid tumor such as melanoma, head and neck, liver or kidney cancer. This chain connects TRBV11-2 to TRBJ2-7, with 8 bases lining up with TRBD1. CDR3 nucleotides: TGTGCCAGCAGCTTATCCTGGACAGGGACACGCATGCCCTACGAGCAGTACTTC. It codes for CASSLSWTGTRMPYEQYF.